The source of this TCR beta chain is a study of blood T cells in healthy people across ages. Caucasian individuals from Russia who were healthy and aged about 6 to 95 acted as donors. Extraction yielded at least 6 micrograms of total RNA per sample. A sample-barcoded 5' primer and a J-beta primer mix were used in a second PCR of roughly 7 to 11 cycles. MiXCR, applied by TCRdb to the 5' RACE reads, yields one record per CDR3 protein. This table holds roughly 800,000 distinct CDR3 sequences, roughly 64% found once. As to this clonotype: As yet, its antigen is unknown.

Germline CDR1 MNHNS, CDR2 SASEGT. The CDR3 totals 13 residues. After removal of 8 bases from V and 7 bases from J, the junction contained 7 bases not matched to a gene. Whole-study results and caveats: Donors of long life had a larger count of naive CD4+ cells and greater diversity than aged donors. Age showed a roughly linear inverse relationship with TCR beta diversity per million T cells.

The receptor was derived from a man aged 25 to 40 in good health. Sequencing used blood. The genes are TRBV6-1 and TRBJ2-1, with TRBD2 identical over 8 bases. The CDR3 DNA is TGTGCCAGCCAGCGGGAGCTTGATAATGAGCAGTTCTTC. Residues: CASQRELDNEQFF.